This T cell receptor (beta chain) appears in the sequencing data of a study of OX40 agonist ivuxolimab in advanced cancers. About the full investigation: Ivuxolimab was a fully human IgG2 agonistic monoclonal antibody targeting the costimulatory receptor OX40 (CD134). Prior anti-PD-1, anti-PD-L1 or anti-CTLA-4 therapy was permitted, and approximately 39% of dose-escalation patients had received checkpoint inhibitors. Intravenous ivuxolimab was administered to patients every 2 weeks at six dose levels: 0.01, 0.1, 0.3, 1.5, 3 and 10 mg/kg. Among the roughly 50 dose-escalation patients, some 19 had hepatocellular carcinoma, some 15 melanoma, 9 renal cell carcinoma and 9 head and neck cancer. Partial responses were achieved by three dose-escalation patients, of whom one had hepatocellular carcinoma and two had cutaneous melanoma. The paper describes the monotherapy dose-escalation part (N = 52 patients) of the phase I trial of ivuxolimab. The purpose of peripheral TCRbeta sequencing was to test whether ivuxolimab changed TCR sequence diversity and led to clonal T-cell expansion. In the dose-escalation cohort, around four fifths of patients were male, and the mean age was approximately 60 years, with a range of about 23 to 90. Here is what the overall study found, with its caveats: After ivuxolimab, more expanded clones were found on average in CD8+ T cells than in CD4+ T cells. The antigen specificity of the clonally expanded peripheral T cells was not determined. Clonal expansion of both CD4+ and CD8+ blood T cells was observed from baseline to week 6 at doses 0.1 to 3.0 mg/kg. Partial responders in the 0.1-3.0 mg/kg groups had among the lowest normalized peripheral clonal expansion, especially among CD8+ T cells. Low levels of normalized T-cell clonal expansion were also seen in some patients who did not respond.

Taken from cysteine to phenylalanine, the CDR3 has 14 residues. Only the CDR3 region is kept as DNA, spanning 42 bases read in frame from base 1. V is shortened by 5 bases, J by 1 base, and the region joining them spans 10 bases. Based on the germline V gene, the CDR1 and CDR2 sequences are SGHTA and FQGNSA. For sequencing of the TCRbeta CDR3 region, genomic DNA was extracted from the sorted cells. TCRbeta CDR3 regions were sequenced using the immunoSEQ Assay. Sourced from immuneACCESS, this table was stored by TCRdb with only in-frame sequences that have V and J called. A share of the clones is absent; for the studies checked, an unresolved V gene accounts for under half, and the remainder has no known explanation. For this sample the table gives 150,000 to 170,000 clones, of which 94% were detected only once. About 0.31% of the sample is held by the ten biggest clonotypes. Patients with a history of autoimmune disease or receiving systemic immunosuppression were excluded from the trial. In every dose cohort, peripheral blood was drawn for TCR sequencing at baseline, cycle 4 day 1, and cycle 7 day 1. Samples were obtained from an open-label, multicenter, first-in-human phase I dose-escalation trial of ivuxolimab. Adults with locally advanced or metastatic melanoma, renal cell, hepatocellular, or head and neck squamous cell carcinoma were enrolled in the trial. Before TCR sequencing, CD4+ T cells and CD8+ T cells were sorted from peripheral blood as separate populations.

A note on this clone: No cognate antigen has been identified for it. No much larger clone is present one base from it, and per-base qualities are unavailable.

This chain joins TRBV7-2 to TRBJ2-3; no D gene can be assigned with confidence. The specimen was CD4+ or CD8+ T cells sorted from blood, collected in a trial of the OX40 agonist ivuxolimab. The TCR originated in an adult with an advanced solid tumor such as melanoma, head and neck, liver or kidney cancer. The nucleotide sequence is TGTGCCAGCAGCGCCATGGGCGGCACAGATACGCAGTATTTT. This encodes CASSAMGGTDTQYF.